The 6 T cell receptor beta chains reported below all come from one sample, sequenced in a study of T cells in localized non-small cell lung cancer. Measured with immunoSEQ multiplex PCR; TCRdb has only the in-frame clones, and not every one. This repertoire shows 25,000 to 30,000 clones, over 80% found once; its top ten account for 4.2%. The input for sequencing was peripheral blood mononuclear cells, taken before any cancer treatment. The receptors were sampled from a woman aged 40-69 years with stage III lung adenocarcinoma.

This clone was observed a handful of times. V is TRBV6-1 and J is TRBJ2-1; 7 nucleotides line up with TRBD2. The CDR3 has 17 residues. Germline V gene data show CDR1 as MNHNS and CDR2 as SASEGT. The V and J ends lost 2 bases and 0 bases, in that order; junction bases with no gene match: 7. The CDR3 region has the DNA TGTGCCAGCAGTGAATGGCTAGCGGTTATCTCCTACAATGAGCAGTTCTTC. Amino acid sequence: CASSEWLAVISYNEQFF.

The chain carries TRBV7-2 and TRBJ1-5, with 8 nucleotides matching TRBD1. The germline CDR1 and CDR2 sequences are SGHTA and FQGNSA. The CDR3 is 17 amino acids. The J segment lost 0 bases and the V segment lost 1 base, leaving 5 bases of the junction unmatched. CDR3 nucleotide sequence: TGTGCCAGCAGCTTAGGACAGGGGCCATTTAGCAATCAGCCCCAGCATTTT. This sequence encodes CASSLGQGPFSNQPQHF.

The chain carries TRBV5-4 and TRBJ2-3, with 10 bases identical to TRBD2. Germline trimming cut 5 bases from V and 6 bases from J; bases unmatched to any gene: 18. Germline V CDR1 and CDR2: SGHNT, YYREEE (reference sequence). The CDR3 spans 18 residues. CDR3 coding DNA: TGTGCCAGCAGAAGAGCGGGAGGGTCCTCACGCGGGACGGATACGCAGTATTTT. Encoded protein: CASRRAGGSSRGTDTQYF.

V is TRBV4-1 and J is TRBJ1-2; TRBD1 might be the D (5 bases). The germline gives CDR1 MGHRA, CDR2 YSYEKL. Trimming stripped 0 bases from V and 5 bases from J, with 16 bases between. This CDR3 contains 16 residues. Here the CDR3 reads CASSQDRATGGYGYTF. CDR3 nucleotide sequence: TGCGCCAGCAGCCAAGATAGGGCAACCGGGGGGTATGGCTACACCTTC.

This clone showed up just once. The rearrangement joins TRBV2 to TRBJ2-3; 9 bases are a match to TRBD2. With 4 bases clipped from V and 0 bases from J, the junction kept 11 bases outside the gene matches. In germline, CDR1 is SNHLY, CDR2 FYNNEI. CDR3 length equals 18 residues. CDR3 nucleotides: TGTGCCAGCAGTGCGAGGGGGCGGGGGGGCCGGAGCACAGATACGCAGTATTTT. Its protein product is CASSARGRGGRSTDTQYF.

V and J are TRBV10-1 and TRBJ1-1; TRBD1 agrees at 9 bases. Per the germline V gene, CDR1 is WNHNN and CDR2 is SYGVQD (reference sequence). V shed 6 bases and J 5 bases; nucleotides not matched to a gene: 7. This CDR3 is built from 14 residues. The DNA of the CDR3 is TGCGCCAGCAGCCAACAGGGGGCTGGAACTGAAGCTTTCTTT. This codes for CASSQQGAGTEAFF.